These 7 T cell receptor beta chains originate from one sample sequenced in a study of cytomegalovirus exposure and HLA in healthy donors. The PCR was carried out with 60 Vbeta primers and 13 Jbeta primers. Sequencing was performed with immunoSEQ multiplex PCR; in TCRdb, only in-frame clones are kept and a portion is missing. The top ten clones hold around 2.1% of a sample with 280,000 or so clones, approximately 90% of them seen once. The source material was PBMCs. The receptors come from a woman aged 18-30 years in good health and CMV-seronegative.

This chain connects TRBV4-1 to TRBJ2-4; no firm D call. Trimming cost V 0 bases and J 1 base, with 7 bases left between them. Germline CDR1 and CDR2: MGHRA and YSYEKL. This CDR3 comprises 15 residues. Written as DNA, the CDR3 is TGCGCCAGCAGCCAAGATTTACAGGCCAAAAACATTCAGTACTTC. As protein: CASSQDLQAKNIQYF.

V and J are TRBV7-9 and TRBJ2-1; 10 bases match TRBD1. CDR3 length equals 17 residues. Trimming at V came to 5 bases and at J to 4 bases, leaving 11 bases not matched to a gene. Germline assignment: CDR1 SEHNR and CDR2 FQNEAQ (reference sequence). CDR3: CASSRTGGGLTYNEQFF. Here the CDR3 DNA reads TGTGCCAGCAGCCGGACAGGGGGAGGGCTTACTTACAATGAGCAGTTCTTC.

This chain joins TRBV4-1 and TRBJ2-7; D might be TRBD1 (5 bases). Trimming removed 0 bases from V and 0 bases from J, with 18 bases in between. There are 18 residues in the CDR3. Germline CDR1 and CDR2: MGHRA and YSYEKL. The CDR3 region is CASSQDPPWGGSSYEQYF. The CDR3 bases are TGCGCCAGCAGCCAAGACCCCCCCTGGGGCGGAAGCTCCTACGAGCAGTACTTC.

The chain recombines TRBV19 with TRBJ1-1; no reliable D call. The V end was cut by 7 bases, the J end by 3 bases, with 12 bases between. Germline V gene lookup returns CDR1 LNHDA and CDR2 SQIVND (reference sequence). The CDR3 is made up of 13 amino acids. CDR3 DNA: TGTGCCAGTAATTCAGATGACTACACTGAAGCTTTCTTT. Translation gives CASNSDDYTEAFF.

The V call is TRBV6-5, the J call TRBJ1-3, with D hard to call. The CDR3 is 14 residues long. Germline CDR1 is MNHEY and CDR2 is SVGAGI. Trimming removed 0 bases from V and 4 bases from J, with 7 bases in between. CDR3 coding DNA: TGTGCCAGCAGTTACTCGGAGGCGGGAAACACCATATATTTT. This gives the protein CASSYSEAGNTIYF.

Regarding this clone: A read error may account for a junction end that differs from germline. The V gene is TRBV15, the J gene TRBJ2-7; no definite D call. The CDR3 contains 13 residues. CDR1 and CDR2 (germline): LNHNV, YYDKDF (reference sequence). The CDR3 is CATSRDPLYERYF. DNA of the CDR3: TGTGCCACCAGCAGAGATCCGCTCTACGAGCGGTACTTC. Together with reference TRBV15 and TRBJ2-7, the CDR3 gives the full variable domain: DAMVIQNPRYQVTQFGKPVTLSCSQTLNHNVMYWYQQKSSQAPKLLFHYYDKDFNNEADTPDNFQSRRPNTSFCFLDIRSPGLGDTAMYLCATSRDPLYERYFGPGTRLTVT.

The chain recombines TRBV7-2 with TRBJ1-1, with D maybe TRBD1 (5 bases). The CDR3 sequence is 14 residues long. Trimming cost V 4 bases and J 0 bases, with 9 bases left between them. Germline-derived CDR1 and CDR2 are SGHTA and FQGNSA. DNA of the CDR3: TGTGCCAGCAGCTGGGGGGGTATGAACACTGAAGCTTTCTTT. Protein: CASSWGGMNTEAFF.